In this sample, the clone carrying this TCR beta chain turned up a few times. This specimen belongs to a study of blood T cell repertoires in COVID-19. Study-level background: Sample material is recorded as cDNA or gDNA derived from T cells, B-cell-depleted T cells, or PBMCs.

Germline V gene sequence: CDR1 LNHNV, CDR2 YYDKDF (reference sequence). Trimming left V 0 bases short and J 1 base short, with 9 bases between. The CDR3 has 15 amino acids. In the original workflow: Nucleated cell number was recorded as an estimate derived from reference gene primer amplification. This table comes from immunoSEQ multiplex PCR, and its TCRdb copy is limited to in-frame clones, with some not included. V and J calls and clone size are as listed in that table; D and trimming were resolved from the DNA. This table holds 150,000 or so clones, over 80% found once. The specimen was peripheral blood. The chain links TRBV15 to TRBJ1-1, with D unresolved. This sequence was found in a man between 25 and 39 years old with COVID-19, enrolled during active disease. The CDR3 nucleotides are TGTGCCACCAGCAGAGATGACAACGAGAACACTGAAGCTTTCTTT. It translates to CATSRDDNENTEAFF.